One sample yielded the 2 T cell receptor beta chains listed below, sequenced in a study of radiotherapy plus CTLA-4 blockade in lung cancer. Profiled with immunoSEQ multiplex PCR; TCRdb holds only in-frame clones, not every one. The table records around 40,000 clones, approximately 83% of them present only once. Material: peripheral blood, obtained from a patient treated with radiotherapy plus ipilimumab. The receptors originated from a human donor with non-small cell lung cancer whose response to radiotherapy plus ipilimumab could not be evaluated.

This clone was recorded once. This sequence joins TRBV7-9 and TRBJ1-1; maybe TRBD1 (5 bases). V was clipped by 11 bases and J by 4 bases, with 14 bases between them. CDR3 length: 12 amino acids. Germline values: CDR1 SEHNR, CDR2 FQNEAQ (reference sequence). In DNA, the CDR3 is TGTGCCCTTGGGGCGCTGGGCACTGAAGCTTTCTTT. Its translation: CALGALGTEAFF.

This rearrangement joins TRBV7-9 to TRBJ1-6; D is possibly TRBD1 (6 bases). The germline V gene has CDR1 SEHNR and CDR2 FQNEAQ (reference sequence). The CDR3 has 18 residues. V gave up 5 bases and J gave up 0 bases, with 17 bases separating them. The DNA for the CDR3 is TGTGCCAGCAGCCAAAAGGCGCAGGGGAGCTCCTATAATTCACCCCTCCACTTT. Its translation: CASSQKAQGSSYNSPLHF.